The rows below give T cell receptor beta chains drawn from one sample of a study of CD8 T cells in Susac syndrome. Using its own MiXCR run on the immunoSEQ multiplex PCR reads, TCRdb lists one record per CDR3 protein. The repertoire includes about 190,000 distinct CDR3 sequences, approximately 94% of them detected once, and more than 0.08% sits in the top ten. What was sequenced was CD4+ T cells from PBMCs. The receptors here all came from a human donor with Susac syndrome. Each CDR3 is given with its conserved first and last residue. A D gene is named only where the DNA matches it firmly. For some rows the clone size is stated as once, few or many, or as a class when expanded; others skip it.

clone_size	v_call	j_call	d_call	cdr3_nt	cdr3_aa
-	TRBV29-1	TRBJ1-2	TRBD1	TGCAGCGTTGAAGATACAGGGGGCAGTGGCTACACCTTC	CSVEDTGGSGYTF
-	TRBV11-2	TRBJ2-5	TRBD2	TGTGCCAGCAGCTTAGCACTAGCGATTCAAGAGACCCAGTACTTC	CASSLALAIQETQYF
-	TRBV5-4	TRBJ1-6	TRBD1	TGTGCCAGCAGCCGTTCCACAGGGGCTGTGGGTTCACCCCTCCACTTT	CASSRSTGAVGSPLHF
-	TRBV6-5	TRBJ2-5	-	TGTGCCAGCAGCTACGAGGGGGGGCGCGGGACCCAGTACTTC	CASSYEGGRGTQYF
-	TRBV5-6	TRBJ2-6	-	TGTGCCAGCAGCTTGGTCACAGCCAGTGGGGCCAACGTCCTGACTTTC	CASSLVTASGANVLTF
-	TRBV2	TRBJ1-2	TRBD1	TGTGCCAGCAGTCTAAGACAGGGTTATGACTACACCTTC	CASSLRQGYDYTF
once	TRBV5-1	TRBJ1-3	TRBD1	TGCGCCAGCAGCGTGACAGGGGGCCAAGGAGGAAACACCATATATTTT	CASSVTGGQGGNTIYF
-	TRBV6-5	TRBJ2-4	-	TGTGCCAGCAGTTACTCGAGAAAGGGGAAAAACATTCAGTACTTC	CASSYSRKGKNIQYF
-	TRBV5-1	TRBJ1-2	-	TGCGCCAGCAGCTTGGCCTATAACTATGGCTACACCTTC	CASSLAYNYGYTF
-	TRBV6-5	TRBJ2-7	-	TGTGCCAGCAGTTATAGAGGGACCACCTACGAGCAGTACTTC	CASSYRGTTYEQYF
-	TRBV20-1	TRBJ1-6	-	TGCAGTGTCACCGGGGACGATTCACCCCTCCACTTT	CSVTGDDSPLHF
once	TRBV7-2	TRBJ2-1	-	TGTGCCAGCAGCCACCTGTATGAGCAGTTCTTC	CASSHLYEQFF
once	TRBV30	TRBJ1-1	-	TGTGCCTGGAGTTCGCCGTCCCCCGAAGCTTTCTTT	CAWSSPSPEAFF
-	TRBV20-1	TRBJ2-5	-	TGCAGTGCTAGCCCGGGGGCAGTCTCGGAGACCCAGTACTTC	CSASPGAVSETQYF
-	TRBV3-1	TRBJ1-1	-	TGTGCCAGCAGCCCCCTTGTGGGGAACACTGAAGCTTTCTTT	CASSPLVGNTEAFF
-	TRBV20-1	TRBJ2-3	TRBD2	TGCAGTGCTAGAGCGCTAGCGGGGGGCACAGATACGCAGTATTTT	CSARALAGGTDTQYF
-	TRBV5-1	TRBJ2-3	-	TGCGCCAGCAGCTTGGGATCAGCGGAGGGTTACTTCACAGATACGCAGTATTTT	CASSLGSAEGYFTDTQYF
-	TRBV20-1	TRBJ2-7	-	TGCAGTGCTAGTATGGCCACCTACTCCTACGAGCAGTACTTC	CSASMATYSYEQYF
-	TRBV7-9	TRBJ2-3	-	TGTGCCGGAGCGAAGGGAGGAGATACGCAGTATTTT	CAGAKGGDTQYF
-	TRBV29-1	TRBJ1-1	-	TGCAGCGTTGCGGACAGTTACACTGAAGCTTTCTTT	CSVADSYTEAFF
-	TRBV25-1	TRBJ1-2	-	TGTGCCAGCAGGGAAACAGGGACCTATGGCTACACCTTC	CASRETGTYGYTF
-	TRBV21-1	TRBJ2-7	-	TGTGCCAGCAGCAAAGTCCGACAGATCGGCGAGCAGTACTTC	CASSKVRQIGEQYF
-	TRBV19	TRBJ1-5	TRBD1	TGTGCCAGTAGTACAAACAGGGGATGGGACAATCAGCCCCAGCATTTT	CASSTNRGWDNQPQHF
-	TRBV12-3/TRBV12-4	TRBJ2-1	-	TGTGCCAGCAGTTTATCTAGCTTATCCAATGAGCAGTTCTTC	CASSLSSLSNEQFF
-	TRBV30	TRBJ2-2	-	TGTGCCTGGAGTGTAGGGGGTCACGGGGAGCTGTTTTTT	CAWSVGGHGELFF
-	TRBV30	TRBJ2-1	TRBD2	TGTGCCTGGAATCAACCGGGGGGAAAGGGTAACAATGAGCAGTTCTTC	CAWNQPGGKGNNEQFF
once	TRBV12-3/TRBV12-4	TRBJ1-5	TRBD1	TGTGCCAGCAGTTCATCAGGGGGTGGGCAGCCCCAGCATTTT	CASSSSGGGQPQHF
-	TRBV7-9	TRBJ2-5	-	TGTGCCAGCAGCACCTGGGGGGCTGAGACCCAGTACTTC	CASSTWGAETQYF
-	TRBV29-1	TRBJ2-7	-	TGCAGCACGACAGGGGAGGGCCACGAGCAGTACTTC	CSTTGEGHEQYF
once	TRBV23-1	TRBJ2-3	-	TGCGCCAGCGAACGGGACTCGGACCCAACCTGCACAGATACGCAGTATTTT	CASERDSDPTCTDTQYF
-	TRBV7-2	TRBJ1-2	-	TGTGCCAGCAGCGAACGGACCGGGACAATGGGAAATGGCTACACCTTC	CASSERTGTMGNGYTF
-	TRBV30	TRBJ2-7	-	TGTGCCTATATACATGGAAGGCTCTACGAGCAGTACTTC	CAYIHGRLYEQYF
-	TRBV5-1	TRBJ2-2	TRBD2	TGCGCCAGCAGCTCCGGACTAGCGGACAACACCGGGGAGCTGTTTTTT	CASSSGLADNTGELFF
once	TRBV27	TRBJ2-3	-	TGTGCCAGCAGACTGACAAGCACAGATACGCAGTATTTT	CASRLTSTDTQYF
-	TRBV29-1	TRBJ2-5	-	TGCAGCGTTGACAGTGGGGAGACCCAGTACTTC	CSVDSGETQYF
-	TRBV30	TRBJ2-5	-	TGTGCCTGGGCCCGTGGGGAGACCCAGTACTTC	CAWARGETQYF
-	TRBV19	TRBJ2-1	-	TGTGCCAGTAGTATGGTCAGGATACGGCCGGATGAGCAGTTCTTC	CASSMVRIRPDEQFF
-	TRBV7-3	TRBJ2-5	TRBD2	TGTGCCAGCAGCGAGGGACTAGGACGTGAGACCCAGTACTTC	CASSEGLGRETQYF
-	TRBV10-3	TRBJ2-5	-	TGTGCCATCAGTGAGTCGGGTGGAGAGACCCAGTACTTC	CAISESGGETQYF
-	TRBV30	TRBJ1-1	-	TGTGCCTGGAGTGTATGGGGGGCGGGGACTGAAGCTTTCTTT	CAWSVWGAGTEAFF
-	TRBV11-2	TRBJ1-6	-	TGTGCCAGCAGCTTAGAAGGGTTACCAAATTCACCCCTCCACTTT	CASSLEGLPNSPLHF
-	TRBV6-6	TRBJ2-1	TRBD2	TGTGCCTCCTCACGGGGGGGGGCTTACAATGAGCAGTTCTTC	CASSRGGAYNEQFF
once	TRBV5-4	TRBJ1-2	-	TGTGCCAGCAGCTACCCGACAGGCGGGCCCCTAGGCTACACCTTC	CASSYPTGGPLGYTF
-	TRBV5-1	TRBJ2-7	-	TGCGCCAGCACTGACGATCCGGGACCGCCCGACGAGCAGTACTTC	CASTDDPGPPDEQYF